This T cell receptor beta chain came from a study of blood T cell repertoires in COVID-19. About the study: COVID-19 samples collected from the United States, Italy and Spain covered acute and convalescent phases.

The trim removed 0 bases at V and 4 bases at J, leaving 5 bases unmatched. CDR1 is LGHNA and CDR2 is YSLEER in the germline V gene. The CDR3 loop spans 17 amino acids. Assay: immunoSEQ multiplex PCR; the TCRdb copy retains only in-frame clones and omits some. Here the sample spans a few hundred thousand clones, roughly nine tenths being singletons. The sequence was obtained from a middle-aged woman who had recovered from COVID-19. This chain links TRBV4-3 with TRBJ2-1, with 11 positions matching TRBD2. The sequenced sample was peripheral blood. The CDR3 protein is CASSQDPPSGRYNEQFF. The CDR3 DNA reads TGCGCCAGCAGCCAAGACCCCCCTAGCGGGAGGTACAATGAGCAGTTCTTC.